Below, 2 T cell receptor beta chains from the same sample are listed, as sequenced in a study of blood T cell repertoires in COVID-19. Here immunoSEQ multiplex PCR was the method, and the copy in TCRdb shows in-frame clones only, minus some. Of 160,000 or so clones listed, around 85% are singletons. Sequencing used peripheral blood. These receptors came from a woman in her sixties or seventies with acute or convalescent COVID-19.

This clone came up once. V and J are TRBV6-5 and TRBJ1-5; D possibly corresponds to TRBD1 (6 bases). With 7 bases removed from V and 2 bases from J, the gap between germline ends came to 12 bases. There are 14 residues in the CDR3. Per the germline V gene, CDR1 is MNHEY and CDR2 is SVGAGI. The CDR3 region has the DNA TGTGCCAGCATTATACAGGGTTGCAATCAGCCCCAGCATTTT. Translation gives CASIIQGCNQPQHF.

This clone was picked up a small number of times. V and J are TRBV5-1 and TRBJ2-4; D uncertain. The germline V and J ends were trimmed by 3 bases and 0 bases, with 7 bases remaining between them. The CDR3 has 14 amino acids. Germline lookup yields CDR1 SGHRS and CDR2 YFSETQ. The CDR3 DNA sequence: TGCGCCAGCAGCTCCCGACTAGCCAAAAACATTCAGTACTTC. Amino acids: CASSSRLAKNIQYF.